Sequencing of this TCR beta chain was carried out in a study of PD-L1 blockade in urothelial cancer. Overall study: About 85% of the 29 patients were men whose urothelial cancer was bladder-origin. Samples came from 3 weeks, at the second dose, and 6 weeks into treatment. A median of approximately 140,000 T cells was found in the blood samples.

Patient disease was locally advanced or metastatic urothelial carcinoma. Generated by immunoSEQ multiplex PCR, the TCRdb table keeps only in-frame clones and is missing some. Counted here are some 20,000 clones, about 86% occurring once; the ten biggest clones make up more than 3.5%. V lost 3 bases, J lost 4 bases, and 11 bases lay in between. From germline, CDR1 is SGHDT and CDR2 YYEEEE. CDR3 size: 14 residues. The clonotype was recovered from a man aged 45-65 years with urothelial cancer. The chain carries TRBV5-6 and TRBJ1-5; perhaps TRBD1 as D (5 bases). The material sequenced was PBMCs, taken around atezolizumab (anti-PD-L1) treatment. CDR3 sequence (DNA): TGTGCCAGCAGCTCGACACAGGAGAATCAGCCCCAGCATTTT. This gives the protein CASSSTQENQPQHF.